This T cell receptor beta chain was sequenced in a study of blood T cell repertoires in COVID-19. About the research overall: Donors in Cohort 3 counted as recovered after two negative PCRs, clearance, or symptom resolution.

Sequencing used immunoSEQ multiplex PCR; TCRdb keeps in-frame clones, though not all of them. The table shows approximately 360,000 clones, with about 90% occurring only once. This CDR3 contains 14 residues. V lost 8 bases to trimming and J lost 7 bases, with 20 bases between them. The germline gives CDR1 GTSNPN, CDR2 SVGIG (reference sequence). Enrolled through a virtual design, the participants were between roughly 18 and 95 years of age and came from 24 US areas. The receptor comes from a man aged 35 to 55 in a cohort exposed to, infected with or recovered from COVID-19 (not recorded which). What was sequenced was PBMCs or T cells enriched from blood (not recorded which). The rearrangement joins TRBV30 to TRBJ1-4; D uncertain. CDR3 region: CAGSPAGRIEKLFF. The CDR3 DNA reads TGTGCCGGCTCCCCGGCAGGCCGGATTGAAAAACTGTTTTTT. The whole variable domain, remainder taken from reference TRBV30 and TRBJ1-4, is SQTIHQWPATLVQPVGSPLSLECTVEGTSNPNLYWYRQAAGRGLQLLFYSVGIGQISSEVPQNLSASRPQDRQFILSSKKLLLSDSGFYLCAGSPAGRIEKLFFGSGTQLSVL.